This TCR beta chain was obtained from a study of blood T cell repertoires in COVID-19. Study context: Acute and convalescent COVID-19 specimens originated in the United States, Italy and Spain. PBMCs, B-cell-depleted T cells, or T cells provided the cDNA or gDNA that made up the material.

Losses at the gene ends were 4 bases for V and 6 bases for J; bases not matched to a gene: 6. The germline gives CDR1 KGHSH, CDR2 LQKENI. This CDR3 is 15 amino acids long. Original data processing: Amplified reference gene primers provided the basis for estimating nucleated cell counts. Method: immunoSEQ multiplex PCR; TCRdb's copy keeps in-frame clones and lacks some. V, J and clone size derive from that table, while D and trimming were established from the DNA sequence. The sample consists of about 320,000 clones, about 82% of them appearing once. Material: peripheral blood. This receptor was taken from a woman between 50 and 59 years old with acute or convalescent COVID-19. The chain carries TRBV18 and TRBJ2-1, with TRBD2 identical over 10 bases. CDR3 nucleotides: TGTGCCAGCTCACTAGCGGGAGGTCATCCCAATGAGCAGTTCTTC. This encodes CASSLAGGHPNEQFF.